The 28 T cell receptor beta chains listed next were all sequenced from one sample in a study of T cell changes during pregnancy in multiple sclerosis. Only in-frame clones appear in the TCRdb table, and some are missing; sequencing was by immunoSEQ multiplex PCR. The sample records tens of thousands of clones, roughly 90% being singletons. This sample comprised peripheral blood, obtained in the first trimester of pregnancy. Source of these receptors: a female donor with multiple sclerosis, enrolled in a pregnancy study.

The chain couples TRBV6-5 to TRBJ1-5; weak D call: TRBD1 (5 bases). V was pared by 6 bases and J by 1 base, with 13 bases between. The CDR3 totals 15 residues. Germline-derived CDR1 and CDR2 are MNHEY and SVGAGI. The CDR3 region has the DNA TGTGCCAGCAGGGGCCCGGGGGGGAGCAATCAGCCCCAGCATTTT. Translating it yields CASRGPGGSNQPQHF.

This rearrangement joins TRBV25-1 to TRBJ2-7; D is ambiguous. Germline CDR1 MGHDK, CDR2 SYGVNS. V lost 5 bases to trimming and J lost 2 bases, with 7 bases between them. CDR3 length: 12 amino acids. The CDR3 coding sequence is TGTGCCAGCAGTAATCAGGCCTACGAGCAGTACTTC. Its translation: CASSNQAYEQYF.

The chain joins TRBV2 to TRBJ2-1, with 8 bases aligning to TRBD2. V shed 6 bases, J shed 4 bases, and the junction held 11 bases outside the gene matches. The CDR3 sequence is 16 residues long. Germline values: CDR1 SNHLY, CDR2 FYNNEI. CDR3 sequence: CASSLSGAGGYNEQFF. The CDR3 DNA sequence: TGTGCCAGCAGCTTATCGGGGGCGGGAGGTTACAATGAGCAGTTCTTC.

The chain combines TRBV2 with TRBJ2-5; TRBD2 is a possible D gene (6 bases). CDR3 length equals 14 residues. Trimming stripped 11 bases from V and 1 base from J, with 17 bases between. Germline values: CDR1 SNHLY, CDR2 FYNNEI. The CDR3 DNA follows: TGTGCCGGACTAAAAGCGGGTATCCAAGAGACCCAGTACTTC. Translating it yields CAGLKAGIQETQYF.

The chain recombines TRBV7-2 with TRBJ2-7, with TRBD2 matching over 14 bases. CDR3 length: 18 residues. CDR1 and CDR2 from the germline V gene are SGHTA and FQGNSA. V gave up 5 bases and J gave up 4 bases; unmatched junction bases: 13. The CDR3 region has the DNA TGTGCCAGCAGCCCCCGTGGGACTAGCGGGAGAGGGCAATACGAGCAGTACTTC. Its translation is CASSPRGTSGRGQYEQYF.

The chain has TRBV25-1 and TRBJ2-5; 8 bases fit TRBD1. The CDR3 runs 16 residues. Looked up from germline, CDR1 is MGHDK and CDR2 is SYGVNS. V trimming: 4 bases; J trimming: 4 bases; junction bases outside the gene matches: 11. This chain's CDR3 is CASSVKTGARVETQYF. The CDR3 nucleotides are TGTGCCAGCAGTGTCAAGACAGGGGCGCGGGTAGAGACCCAGTACTTC.

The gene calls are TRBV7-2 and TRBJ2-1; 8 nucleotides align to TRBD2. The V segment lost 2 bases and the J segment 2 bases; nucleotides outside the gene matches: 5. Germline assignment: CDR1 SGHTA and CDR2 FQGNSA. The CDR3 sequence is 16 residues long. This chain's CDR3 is CASSLTGGRPYNEQFF. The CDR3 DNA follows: TGTGCCAGCAGCTTAACTGGCGGGAGGCCCTACAATGAGCAGTTCTTC.

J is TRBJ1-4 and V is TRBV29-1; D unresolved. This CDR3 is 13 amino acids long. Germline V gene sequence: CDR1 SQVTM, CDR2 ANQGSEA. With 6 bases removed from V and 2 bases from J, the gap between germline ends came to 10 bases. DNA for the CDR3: TGCAGCGTACAACGAGGGACTAATGAAAAACTGTTTTTT. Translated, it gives CSVQRGTNEKLFF.

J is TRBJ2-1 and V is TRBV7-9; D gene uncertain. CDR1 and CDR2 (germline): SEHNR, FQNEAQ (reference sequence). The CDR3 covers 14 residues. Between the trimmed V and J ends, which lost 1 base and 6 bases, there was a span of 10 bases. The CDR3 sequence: CASSLVFGVNEQFF. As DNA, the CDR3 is TGTGCCAGCAGCTTAGTCTTCGGTGTCAATGAGCAGTTCTTC.

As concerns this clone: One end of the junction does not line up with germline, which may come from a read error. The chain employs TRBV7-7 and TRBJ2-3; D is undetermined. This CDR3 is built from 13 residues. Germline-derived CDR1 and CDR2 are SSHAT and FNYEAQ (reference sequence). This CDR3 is CASSLLSTDTQYF. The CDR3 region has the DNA TGTGCTAGCAGCTTACTTAGCACAGATACGCAGTATTTT.

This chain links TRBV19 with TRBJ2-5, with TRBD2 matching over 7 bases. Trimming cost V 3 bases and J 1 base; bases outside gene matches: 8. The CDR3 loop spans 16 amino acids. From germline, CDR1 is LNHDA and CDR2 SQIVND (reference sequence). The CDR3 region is CASSMGVGGGQETQYF. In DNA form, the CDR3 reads TGTGCCAGTAGTATGGGGGTCGGCGGGGGCCAAGAGACCCAGTACTTC. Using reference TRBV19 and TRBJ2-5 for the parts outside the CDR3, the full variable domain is DGGITQSPKYLFRKEGQNVTLSCEQNLNHDAMYWYRQDPGQGLRLIYYSQIVNDFQKGDIAEGYSVSREKKESFPLTVTSAQKNPTAFYLCASSMGVGGGQETQYFGPGTRLLVL.

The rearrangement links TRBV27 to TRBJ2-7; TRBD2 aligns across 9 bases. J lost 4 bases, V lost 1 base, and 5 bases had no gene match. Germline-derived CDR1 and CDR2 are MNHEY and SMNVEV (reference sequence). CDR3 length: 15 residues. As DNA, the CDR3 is TGTGCCAGCAGTTTATTGGGTAGCGGGAGTTACGAGCAGTACTTC. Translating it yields CASSLLGSGSYEQYF.

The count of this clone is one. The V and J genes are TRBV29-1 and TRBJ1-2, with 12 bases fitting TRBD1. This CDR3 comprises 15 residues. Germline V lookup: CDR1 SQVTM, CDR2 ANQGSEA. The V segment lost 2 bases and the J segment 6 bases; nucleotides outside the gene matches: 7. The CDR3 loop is CSVEKSGTGGDGYTF. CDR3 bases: TGCAGCGTTGAAAAATCCGGGACAGGGGGCGATGGCTACACCTTC.

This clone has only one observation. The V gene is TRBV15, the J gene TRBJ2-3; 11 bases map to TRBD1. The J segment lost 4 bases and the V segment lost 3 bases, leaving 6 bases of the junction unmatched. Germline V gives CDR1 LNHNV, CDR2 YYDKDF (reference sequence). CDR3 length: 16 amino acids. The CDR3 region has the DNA TGTGCCACCAGCAGGTTCGGACAGGGGGCGTCAGATACGCAGTATTTT. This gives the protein CATSRFGQGASDTQYF.

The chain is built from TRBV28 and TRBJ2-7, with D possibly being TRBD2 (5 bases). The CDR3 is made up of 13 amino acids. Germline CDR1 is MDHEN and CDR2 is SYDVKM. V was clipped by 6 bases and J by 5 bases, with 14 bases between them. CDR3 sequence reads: CASRAPRGNEQYF. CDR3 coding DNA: TGTGCCAGCAGGGCCCCTCGGGGAAACGAGCAGTACTTC.

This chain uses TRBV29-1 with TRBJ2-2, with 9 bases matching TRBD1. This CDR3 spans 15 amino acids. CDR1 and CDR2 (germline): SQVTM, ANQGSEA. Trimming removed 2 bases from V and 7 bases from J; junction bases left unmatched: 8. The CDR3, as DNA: TGCAGCGTTGAATCAGGGACAGGGTGGGGCGGGGAGCTGTTTTTT. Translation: CSVESGTGWGGELFF.

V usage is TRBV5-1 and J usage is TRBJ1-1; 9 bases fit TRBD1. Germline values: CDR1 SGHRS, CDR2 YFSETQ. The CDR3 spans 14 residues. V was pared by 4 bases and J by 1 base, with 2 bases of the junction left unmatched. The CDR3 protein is CASSPGQGNTEAFF. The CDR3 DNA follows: TGCGCCAGCAGCCCGGGACAGGGGAACACTGAAGCTTTCTTT.

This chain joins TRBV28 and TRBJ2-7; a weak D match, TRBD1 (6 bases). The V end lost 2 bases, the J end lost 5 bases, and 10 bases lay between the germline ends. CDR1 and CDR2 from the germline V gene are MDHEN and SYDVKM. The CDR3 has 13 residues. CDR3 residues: CASSLRGQHEQYF. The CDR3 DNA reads TGTGCCAGCAGTTTACGAGGACAGCACGAGCAGTACTTC.

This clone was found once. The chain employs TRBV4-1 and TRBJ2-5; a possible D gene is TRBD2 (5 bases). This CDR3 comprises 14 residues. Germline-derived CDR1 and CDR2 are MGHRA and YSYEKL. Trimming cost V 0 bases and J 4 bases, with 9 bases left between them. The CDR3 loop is CASSQDSSIETQYF. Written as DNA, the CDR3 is TGCGCCAGCAGCCAAGATTCTAGCATAGAGACCCAGTACTTC.

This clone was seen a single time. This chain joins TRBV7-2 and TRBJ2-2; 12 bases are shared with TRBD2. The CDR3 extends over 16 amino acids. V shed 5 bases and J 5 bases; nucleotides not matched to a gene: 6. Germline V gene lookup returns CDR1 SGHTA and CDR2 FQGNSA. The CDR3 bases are TGTGCCAGCAGCCCGAGACTAGCGGGAGAGACCGGGGAGCTGTTTTTT. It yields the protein CASSPRLAGETGELFF.

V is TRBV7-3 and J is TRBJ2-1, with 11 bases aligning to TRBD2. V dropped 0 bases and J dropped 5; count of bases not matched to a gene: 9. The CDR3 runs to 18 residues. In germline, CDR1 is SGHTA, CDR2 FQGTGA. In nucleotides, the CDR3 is TGTGCCAGCAGCTTAACCGGGAGACTAGCGGGGTCAAACAATGAGCAGTTCTTC. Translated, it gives CASSLTGRLAGSNNEQFF.

Written as DNA, the CDR3 is TGTGCCAGCAGCTTACAGGGTATCGAGACCCAGTACTTC. Its protein is CASSLQGIETQYF. The chain combines TRBV13 with TRBJ2-5, with D possibly being TRBD1 (5 bases). V was trimmed by 2 bases and J by 5 bases, leaving 9 bases between them. The CDR3 sequence is 13 residues long. The germline gives CDR1 PRHDT, CDR2 FYEKMQ (reference sequence).

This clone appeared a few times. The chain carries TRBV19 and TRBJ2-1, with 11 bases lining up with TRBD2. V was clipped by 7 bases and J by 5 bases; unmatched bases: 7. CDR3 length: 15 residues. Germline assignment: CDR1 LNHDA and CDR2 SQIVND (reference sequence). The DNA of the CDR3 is TGTGCCAGTACCCCGGGGACTAGCGGTCACAATGAGCAGTTCTTC. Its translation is CASTPGTSGHNEQFF. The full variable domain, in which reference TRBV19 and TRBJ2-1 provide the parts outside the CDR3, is DGGITQSPKYLFRKEGQNVTLSCEQNLNHDAMYWYRQDPGQGLRLIYYSQIVNDFQKGDIAEGYSVSREKKESFPLTVTSAQKNPTAFYLCASTPGTSGHNEQFFGPGTRLTVL.

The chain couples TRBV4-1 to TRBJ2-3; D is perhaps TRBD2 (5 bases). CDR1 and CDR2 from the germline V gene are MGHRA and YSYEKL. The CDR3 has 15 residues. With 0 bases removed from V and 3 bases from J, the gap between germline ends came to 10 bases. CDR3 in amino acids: CASSQEGRVTDTQYF. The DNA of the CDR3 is TGCGCCAGCAGCCAAGAGGGGAGAGTTACAGATACGCAGTATTTT.

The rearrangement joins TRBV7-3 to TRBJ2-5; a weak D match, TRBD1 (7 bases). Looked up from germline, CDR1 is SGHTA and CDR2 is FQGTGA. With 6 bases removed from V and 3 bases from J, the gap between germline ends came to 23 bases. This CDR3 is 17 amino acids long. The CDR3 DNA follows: TGTGCCAGCAGTCTAAGGGGGGTAGGGGACAGAGAAGAGACCCAGTACTTC. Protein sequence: CASSLRGVGDREETQYF.

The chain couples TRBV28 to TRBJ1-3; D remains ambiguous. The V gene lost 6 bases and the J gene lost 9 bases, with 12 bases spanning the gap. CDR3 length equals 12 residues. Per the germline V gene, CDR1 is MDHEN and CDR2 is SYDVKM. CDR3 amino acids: CASRRQGGTIYF. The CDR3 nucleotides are TGTGCCAGCAGACGCCAAGGAGGCACCATATATTTT.

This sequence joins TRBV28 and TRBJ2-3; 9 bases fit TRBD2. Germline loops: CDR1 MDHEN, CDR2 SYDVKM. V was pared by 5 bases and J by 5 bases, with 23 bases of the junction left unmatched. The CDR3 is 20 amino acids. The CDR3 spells CASSPTSLPGLARFRDTQYF. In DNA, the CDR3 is TGTGCCAGCAGTCCTACCTCCCTTCCGGGACTAGCTAGGTTCAGAGATACGCAGTATTTT.

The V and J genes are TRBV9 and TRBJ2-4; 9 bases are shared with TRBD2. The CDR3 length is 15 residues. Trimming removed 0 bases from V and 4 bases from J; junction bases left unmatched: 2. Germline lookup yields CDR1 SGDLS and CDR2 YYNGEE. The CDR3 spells CASSVGTSGKNIQYF. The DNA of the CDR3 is TGTGCCAGCAGCGTAGGCACTAGCGGGAAAAACATTCAGTACTTC.